The rows below give T cell receptor beta chains drawn from one sample of a study of T cell responses to AZD1222 COVID-19 vaccine. The protocol was immunoSEQ multiplex PCR, while the TCRdb copy is restricted to in-frame clones and leaves out a portion. This table holds approximately 130,000 clones, 75% to 95% found once. Sequencing used peripheral blood, obtained 28 days after the second dose of the MenACWY control vaccine. The receptors stem from an adult who received the MenACWY meningococcal vaccine as a control. CDR3s include the opening cysteine and the closing phenylalanine or tryptophan. Each record gives: V gene, J gene, clone size, D gene, CDR3 protein, CDR3 DNA. A D gene is named only where the DNA matches it firmly. Rows give clone size only sometimes, using once, few, many, or a class for an expanded clone.

V: TRBV12-3/TRBV12-4; J: TRBJ2-3; size: NA; D: NA; CDR3: CASSLAATHTQYF; DNA: TGTGCCAGCAGTTTAGCAGCGACACATACGCAGTATTTT
V: TRBV5-1; J: TRBJ1-2; size: NA; D: NA; CDR3: CASSTNYNYGYTF; DNA: TGCGCCAGCAGTACCAACTATAACTATGGCTACACCTTC
V: TRBV19; J: TRBJ2-7; size: once; D: TRBD2; CDR3: CASSSGLAYEQYF; DNA: TGTGCCAGTAGTTCGGGACTAGCGTACGAGCAGTACTTC
V: TRBV19; J: TRBJ1-2; size: NA; D: NA; CDR3: CASSMSDGKANYGYTF; DNA: TGTGCCAGTAGTATGTCGGACGGTAAAGCTAACTATGGCTACACCTTC
V: TRBV24-1; J: TRBJ2-3; size: NA; D: NA; CDR3: CATSDLTSGPDTQYF; DNA: TGTGCCACCAGTGATTTAACCAGTGGCCCAGATACGCAGTATTTT
V: TRBV11-3; J: TRBJ2-5; size: once; D: TRBD2; CDR3: CASSLGTSRETQYF; DNA: TGTGCCAGCAGCCTCGGGACTAGCCGTGAGACCCAGTACTTC
V: TRBV4-3; J: TRBJ1-2; size: NA; D: NA; CDR3: CASSQEAIQFNYGYTF; DNA: TGCGCCAGCAGCCAAGAAGCCATACAGTTTAACTATGGCTACACCTTC
V: TRBV6-1; J: TRBJ2-7; size: NA; D: TRBD2; CDR3: CASSLAGTNEQYF; DNA: TGTGCCAGCAGTCTAGCGGGAACGAACGAGCAGTACTTC
V: TRBV7-2; J: TRBJ1-5; size: NA; D: TRBD1; CDR3: CASSPGTGFQPQHF; DNA: TGTGCCAGCAGCCCGGGGACAGGGTTTCAGCCCCAGCATTTT
V: TRBV21-1; J: TRBJ1-1; size: NA; D: NA; CDR3: CASSNRGQGNTEAFF; DNA: TGTGCCAGCAGCAATCGAGGACAGGGTAACACTGAAGCTTTCTTT